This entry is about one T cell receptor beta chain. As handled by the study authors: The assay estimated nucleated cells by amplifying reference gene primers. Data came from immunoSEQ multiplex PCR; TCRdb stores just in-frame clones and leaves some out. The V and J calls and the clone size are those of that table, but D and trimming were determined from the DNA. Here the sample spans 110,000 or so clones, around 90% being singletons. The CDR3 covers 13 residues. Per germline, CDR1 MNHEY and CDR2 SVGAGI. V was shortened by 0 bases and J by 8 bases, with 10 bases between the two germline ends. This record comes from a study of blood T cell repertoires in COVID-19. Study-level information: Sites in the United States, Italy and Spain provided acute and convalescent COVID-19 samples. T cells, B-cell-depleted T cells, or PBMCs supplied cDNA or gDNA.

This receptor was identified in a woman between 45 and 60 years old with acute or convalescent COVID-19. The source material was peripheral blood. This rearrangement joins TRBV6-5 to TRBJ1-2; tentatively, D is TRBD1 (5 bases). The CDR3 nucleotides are TGTGCCAGCAGTTACTCCGGGGGTCGCGGCTACACCTTC. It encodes CASSYSGGRGYTF.